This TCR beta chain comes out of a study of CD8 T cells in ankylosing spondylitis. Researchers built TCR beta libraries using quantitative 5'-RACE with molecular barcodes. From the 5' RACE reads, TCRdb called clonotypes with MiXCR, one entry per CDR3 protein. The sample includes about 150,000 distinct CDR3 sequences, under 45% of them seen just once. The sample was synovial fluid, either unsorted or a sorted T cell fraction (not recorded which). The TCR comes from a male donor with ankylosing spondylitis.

This CDR3 reads CASSERSGANYGYTF. The DNA for the CDR3 is TGTGCCAGCAGTGAAAGGTCAGGGGCTAACTATGGCTACACCTTC. The V call is TRBV6-1, the J call TRBJ1-2; D is perhaps TRBD1 (6 bases). The CDR3 consists of 15 residues. Germline V gives CDR1 MNHNS, CDR2 SASEGT. Trimming stripped 2 bases from V and 0 bases from J, with 10 bases between.